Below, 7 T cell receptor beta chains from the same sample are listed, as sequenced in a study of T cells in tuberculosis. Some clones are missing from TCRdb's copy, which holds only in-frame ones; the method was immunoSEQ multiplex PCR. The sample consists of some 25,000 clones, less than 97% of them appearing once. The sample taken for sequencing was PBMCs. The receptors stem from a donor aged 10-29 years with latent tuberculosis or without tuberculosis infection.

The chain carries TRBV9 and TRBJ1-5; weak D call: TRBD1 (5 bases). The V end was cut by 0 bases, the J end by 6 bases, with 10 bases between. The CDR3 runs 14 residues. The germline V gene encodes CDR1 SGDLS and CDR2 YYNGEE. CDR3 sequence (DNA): TGTGCCAGCAGCGTAGGGCAGGGCGGTCAGCCCCAGCATTTT. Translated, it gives CASSVGQGGQPQHF.

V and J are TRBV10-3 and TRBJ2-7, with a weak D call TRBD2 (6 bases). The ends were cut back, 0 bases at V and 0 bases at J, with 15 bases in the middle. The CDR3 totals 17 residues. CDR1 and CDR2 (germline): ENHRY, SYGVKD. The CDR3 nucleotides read TGTGCCATCAGTGAGTCGAACGATGGGGGACTCTCCTACGAGCAGTACGTC. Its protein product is CAISESNDGGLSYEQYV.

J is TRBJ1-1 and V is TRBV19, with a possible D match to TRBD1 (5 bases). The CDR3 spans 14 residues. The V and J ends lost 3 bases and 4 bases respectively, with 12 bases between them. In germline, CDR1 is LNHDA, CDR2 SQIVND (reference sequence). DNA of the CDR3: TGTGCCAGTAGTATCGCGGGGGGGATCACTGAAGCTTTCTTT. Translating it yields CASSIAGGITEAFF.

The CDR3 coding sequence is TGCGCCAGCAGCCTAAATGGAGCGGGGTCGAATGAGCAGTTCTTC. Translated: CASSLNGAGSNEQFF. The rearrangement uses TRBV5-1 and TRBJ2-1; 7 bases are shared with TRBD2. The junction had 11 bases not matched to a gene; V was cut back by 4 bases and J by 7 bases. The CDR3 has 15 residues. Germline values: CDR1 SGHRS, CDR2 YFSETQ.

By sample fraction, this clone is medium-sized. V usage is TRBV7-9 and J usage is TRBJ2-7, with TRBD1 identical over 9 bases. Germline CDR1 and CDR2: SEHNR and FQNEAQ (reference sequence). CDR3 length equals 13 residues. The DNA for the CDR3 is TGTGCGGTGGGGACAGGGAGCTCCTACGAGCAGTACGTC. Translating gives CAVGTGSSYEQYV.

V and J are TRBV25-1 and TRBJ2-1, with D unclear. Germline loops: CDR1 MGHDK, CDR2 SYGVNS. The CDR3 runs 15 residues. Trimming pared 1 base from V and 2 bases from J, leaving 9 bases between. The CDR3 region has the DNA TGTGCCAGCAGTGAATCCAGTATCCCCTACAATGAGCAGTTCTTC. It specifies CASSESSIPYNEQFF. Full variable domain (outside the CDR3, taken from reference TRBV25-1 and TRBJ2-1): EADIYQTPRYLVIGTGKKITLECSQTMGHDKMYWYQQDPGMELHLIHYSYGVNSTEKGDLSSESTVSRIRTEHFPLTLESARPSHTSQYLCASSESSIPYNEQFFGPGTRLTVL.

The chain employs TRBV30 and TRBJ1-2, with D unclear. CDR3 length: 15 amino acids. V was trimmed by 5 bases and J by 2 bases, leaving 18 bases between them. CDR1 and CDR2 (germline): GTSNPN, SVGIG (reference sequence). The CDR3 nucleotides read TGTGCCTGGGTCCCCCCCGCCACGCGGAACTATGGCTACACCTTC. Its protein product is CAWVPPATRNYGYTF.